This T cell receptor beta chain was sequenced in a study of low-dose radiotherapy and immunotherapy resistance in tumors. The donors' regimen was nivolumab, ipilimumab, aspirin, low-dose cyclophosphamide and low-dose radiotherapy. Alpha- and beta-chain coverage of first-strand cDNA came from TRAV- and TRBV-specific primers. PCR amplification of the TCRs was performed with Phusion for approximately 20 PCR cycles, and it relied on a constant-region primer together with a V-primer adapter. TCRdb ran MiXCR on the reads and lists one entry per CDR3 protein. The profile shows about 12,000 distinct CDR3 sequences, 76% of them singletons. The V gene lost 4 bases and the J gene lost 6 bases, with 14 bases spanning the gap. This CDR3 is 14 amino acids long. Germline CDR1 is LGHNA and CDR2 is YNFKEQ.

The TCR sequence derives from a human donor with advanced metastatic prostate, ovarian, gallbladder or colorectal cancer (not recorded which). This table probably holds off-target reads from a library built for another chain. The V gene is TRBV4-2, the J gene TRBJ2-3; perhaps TRBD2 as D (6 bases). CDR3 DNA sequence: TGTGCCAGCAGCCGGGAGGACCGGGCGGATACGCAGTATTTT. This encodes CASSREDRADTQYF.